This T cell receptor (beta chain) was captured in a study of T cell repertoires in cytomegalovirus infection. Study-wide context: CMV infection plus the matching HLA type was flagged by public TCR beta signatures.

This CDR3 is built from 17 residues. V gave up 5 bases and J gave up 1 base; unmatched junction bases: 14. Germline V gene data show CDR1 as MNHGY and CDR2 as SAAAGT. TCRdb independently ran MiXCR on the reads; one entry per CDR3 protein. The sample contains about 100,000 distinct CDR3 sequences, less than 55% of which appear only once. Worth noting for this clonotype: Its antigen is not identified.

The sequence derives from a human donor in good health (CMV status not recorded). Some clones in this sample may be carry-over from other donors' samples. Source: CD8+ T cells from cultured PBMCs, taken from culture after CMV antigen stimulation. The chain couples TRBV6-8 to TRBJ2-7; 7 nucleotides agree with TRBD1. The CDR3 DNA reads as TGTGCCAGCAGTACCTCCCTTCATCTGGGACAGTCCTACGAGCAGTACTTC. Translating it yields CASSTSLHLGQSYEQYF.